This T cell receptor beta chain was obtained from a study of shared clonotypes between healthy human individuals. Study findings and constraints: In general, naive subsets displayed greater estimated richness than memory subsets did.

Per germline, CDR1 SQVTM and CDR2 ANQGSEA. The CDR3 is 14 amino acids. The assay ran at deep level. The assay was immunoSEQ multiplex PCR, and TCRdb's table has in-frame clones only and misses some. The table has about 2,200,000 clones, about 93% seen once. As defined, naive CD8 cells were CD45RO-negative and positively selected for CCR7, with terminally differentiated effector memory CD45RA+ cells excluded. On this clone itself: Its target is not known. The junction and the germline gene differ at one end; a read error may be behind it.

The sequence came from a man aged 18 to 30 in good health. Some clones in this sample may be carry-over from other donors' samples. Sequenced sample: naive CD8+ T cells from PBMCs. This rearrangement joins TRBV29-1 to TRBJ2-7; D remains ambiguous. CDR3 coding DNA: TGCAGCGTAGAAGTGCGGACGGCTACCTACGAGCAGTACTTC. It translates to CSVEVRTATYEQYF.